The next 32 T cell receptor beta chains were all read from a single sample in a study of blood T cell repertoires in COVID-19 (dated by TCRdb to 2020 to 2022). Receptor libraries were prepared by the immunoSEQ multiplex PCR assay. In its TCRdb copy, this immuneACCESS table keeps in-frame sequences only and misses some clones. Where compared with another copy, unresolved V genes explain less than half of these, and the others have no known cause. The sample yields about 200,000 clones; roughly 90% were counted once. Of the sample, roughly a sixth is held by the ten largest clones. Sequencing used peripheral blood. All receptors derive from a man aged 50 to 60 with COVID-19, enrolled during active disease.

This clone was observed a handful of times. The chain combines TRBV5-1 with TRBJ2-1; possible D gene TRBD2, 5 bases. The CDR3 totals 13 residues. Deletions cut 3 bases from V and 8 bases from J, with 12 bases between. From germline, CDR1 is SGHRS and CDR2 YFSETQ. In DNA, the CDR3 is TGCGCCAGCAGCTCGAGGCTAGCAGATGAGCAGTTCTTC. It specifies CASSSRLADEQFF.

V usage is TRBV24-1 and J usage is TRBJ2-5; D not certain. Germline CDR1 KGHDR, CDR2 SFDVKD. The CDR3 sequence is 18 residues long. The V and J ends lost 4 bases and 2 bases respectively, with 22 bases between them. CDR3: CATSEYIQKTQHQETQYF. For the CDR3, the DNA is TGTGCCACCAGTGAATACATTCAAAAGACTCAACATCAAGAGACCCAGTACTTC.

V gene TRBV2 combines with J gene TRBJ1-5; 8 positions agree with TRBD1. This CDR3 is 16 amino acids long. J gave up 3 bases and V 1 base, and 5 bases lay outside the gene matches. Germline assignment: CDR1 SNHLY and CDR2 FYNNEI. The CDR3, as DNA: TGTGCCAGCAGTGAAGGCCAGGGGGCTTACAATCAGCCCCAGCATTTT. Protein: CASSEGQGAYNQPQHF.

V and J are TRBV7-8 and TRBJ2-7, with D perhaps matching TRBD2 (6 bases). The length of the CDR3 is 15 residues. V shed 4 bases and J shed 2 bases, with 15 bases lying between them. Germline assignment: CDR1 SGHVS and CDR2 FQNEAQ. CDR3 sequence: CASSSNRDWTYEQYF. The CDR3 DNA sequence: TGTGCCAGCAGCTCCAACCGGGACTGGACCTACGAGCAGTACTTC.

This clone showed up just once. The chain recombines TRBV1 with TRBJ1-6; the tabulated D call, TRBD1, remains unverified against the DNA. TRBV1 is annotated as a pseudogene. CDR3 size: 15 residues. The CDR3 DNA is TGCACCAGCAGCCAAGGGGGACAGGGTGGGTCACCCCTCCACTTT. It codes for CTSSQGGQGGSPLHF.

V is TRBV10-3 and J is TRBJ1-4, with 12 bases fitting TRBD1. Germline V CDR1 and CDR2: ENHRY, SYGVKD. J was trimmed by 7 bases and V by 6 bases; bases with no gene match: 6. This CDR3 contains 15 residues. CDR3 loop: CAIRGQGAIGEKLFF. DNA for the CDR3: TGTGCCATCAGGGGACAGGGGGCAATTGGTGAAAAACTGTTTTTT.

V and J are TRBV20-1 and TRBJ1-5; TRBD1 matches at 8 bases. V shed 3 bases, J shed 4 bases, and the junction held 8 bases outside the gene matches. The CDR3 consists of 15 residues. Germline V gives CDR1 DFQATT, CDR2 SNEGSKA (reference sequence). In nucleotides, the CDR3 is TGCAGTGCTAGTGAATTGACAGGGGATAATCAGCCCCAGCATTTT. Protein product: CSASELTGDNQPQHF.

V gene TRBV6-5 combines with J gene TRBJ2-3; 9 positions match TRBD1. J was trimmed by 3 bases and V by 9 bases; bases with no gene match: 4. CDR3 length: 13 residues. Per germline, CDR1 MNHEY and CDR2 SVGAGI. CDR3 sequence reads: CARRQGGTDTQYF. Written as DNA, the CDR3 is TGTGCCAGACGACAGGGGGGAACAGATACGCAGTATTTT.

CDR3 sequence (DNA): TGTGCCAGCAGCCAAGAACTACTGACGCCTAATACGCAGTATTTT. It translates to CASSQELLTPNTQYF. The chain has TRBV4-2 and TRBJ2-3, with no clear D. The CDR3 spans 15 residues. The germline V and J ends were trimmed by 0 bases and 7 bases, with 14 bases remaining between them. Germline V gene lookup returns CDR1 LGHNA and CDR2 YNFKEQ.

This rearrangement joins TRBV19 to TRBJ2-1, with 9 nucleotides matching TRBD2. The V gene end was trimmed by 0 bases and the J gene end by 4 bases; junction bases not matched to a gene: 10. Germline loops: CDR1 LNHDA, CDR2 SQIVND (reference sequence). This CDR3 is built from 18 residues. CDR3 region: CASSIDSGSSPLYNEQFF. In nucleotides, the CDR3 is TGTGCCAGTAGTATAGATAGCGGGAGTTCCCCACTTTACAATGAGCAGTTCTTC.

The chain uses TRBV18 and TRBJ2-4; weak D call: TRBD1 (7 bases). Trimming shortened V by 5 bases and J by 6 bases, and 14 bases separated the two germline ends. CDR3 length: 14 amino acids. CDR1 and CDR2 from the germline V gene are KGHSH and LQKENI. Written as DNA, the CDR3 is TGTGCCAGCTCAACCAGGGGGGTAGGAAACATTCAGTACTTC. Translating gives CASSTRGVGNIQYF. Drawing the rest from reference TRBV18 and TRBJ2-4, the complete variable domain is NAGVMQNPRHLVRRRGQEARLRCSPMKGHSHVYWYRQLPEEGLKFMVYLQKENIIDESGMPKERFSAEFPKEGPSILRIQQVVRGDSAAYFCASSTRGVGNIQYFGAGTRLSVL.

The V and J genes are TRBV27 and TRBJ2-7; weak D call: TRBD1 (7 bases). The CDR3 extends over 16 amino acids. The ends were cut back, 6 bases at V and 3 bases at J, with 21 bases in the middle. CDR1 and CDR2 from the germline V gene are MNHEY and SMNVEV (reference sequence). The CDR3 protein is CASSSGGRGSFYEQYF. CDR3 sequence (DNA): TGTGCCAGCAGCTCCGGGGGCAGGGGGTCCTTCTACGAGCAGTACTTC.

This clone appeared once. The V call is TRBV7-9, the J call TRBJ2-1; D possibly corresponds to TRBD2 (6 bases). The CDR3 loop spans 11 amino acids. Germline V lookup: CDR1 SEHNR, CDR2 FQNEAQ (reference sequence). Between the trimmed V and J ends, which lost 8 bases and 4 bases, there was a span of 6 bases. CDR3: CASGLYNEQFF. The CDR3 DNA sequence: TGTGCCAGCGGACTATACAATGAGCAGTTCTTC. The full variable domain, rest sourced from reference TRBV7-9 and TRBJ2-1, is DTGVSQNPRHKITKRGQNVTFRCDPISEHNRLYWYRQTLGQGPEFLTYFQNEAQLEKSRLLSDRFSAERPKGSFSTLEIQRTEQGDSAMYLCASGLYNEQFFGPGTRLTVL.

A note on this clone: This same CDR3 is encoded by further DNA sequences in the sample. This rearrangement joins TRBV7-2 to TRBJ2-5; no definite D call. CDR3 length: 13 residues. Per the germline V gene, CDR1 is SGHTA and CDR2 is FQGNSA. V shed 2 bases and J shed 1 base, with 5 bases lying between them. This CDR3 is CASSLNSQETQYF. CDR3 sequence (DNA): TGTGCCAGCAGCTTAAACAGCCAAGAGACCCAGTACTTC.

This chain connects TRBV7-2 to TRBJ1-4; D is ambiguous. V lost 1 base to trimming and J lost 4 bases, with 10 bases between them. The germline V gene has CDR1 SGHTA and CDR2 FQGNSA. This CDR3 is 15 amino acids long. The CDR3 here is CASSLGGSLNEKLFF. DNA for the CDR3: TGTGCCAGCAGCTTAGGAGGAAGCCTTAATGAAAAACTGTTTTTT.

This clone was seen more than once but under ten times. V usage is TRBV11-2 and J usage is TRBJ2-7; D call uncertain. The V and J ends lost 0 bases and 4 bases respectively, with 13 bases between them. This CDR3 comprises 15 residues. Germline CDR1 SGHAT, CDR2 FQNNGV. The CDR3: CASSLDLPRYYEQYF. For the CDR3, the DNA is TGTGCCAGCAGCTTAGATTTGCCTAGGTATTACGAGCAGTACTTC.

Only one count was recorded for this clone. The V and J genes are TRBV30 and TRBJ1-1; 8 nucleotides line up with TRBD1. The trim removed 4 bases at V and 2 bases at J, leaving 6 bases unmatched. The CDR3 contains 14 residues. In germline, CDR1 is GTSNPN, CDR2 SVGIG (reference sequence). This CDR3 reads CAWTRGQGNTEAFF. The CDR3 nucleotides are TGTGCCTGGACCCGCGGACAGGGTAACACTGAAGCTTTCTTT.

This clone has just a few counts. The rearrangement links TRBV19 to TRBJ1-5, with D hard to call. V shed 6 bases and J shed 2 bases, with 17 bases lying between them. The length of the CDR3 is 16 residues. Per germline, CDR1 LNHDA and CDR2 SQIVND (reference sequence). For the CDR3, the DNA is TGTGCCAGTAGCCGCATGGCCCTTGATCGCAATCAGCCCCAGCATTTT. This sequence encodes CASSRMALDRNQPQHF.

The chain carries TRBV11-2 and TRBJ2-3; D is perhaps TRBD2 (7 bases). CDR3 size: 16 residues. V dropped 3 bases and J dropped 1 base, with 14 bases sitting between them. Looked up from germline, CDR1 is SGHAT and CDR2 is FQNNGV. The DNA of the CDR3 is TGTGCCAGCAGCTTTATTTCCGGGGGGCGCACAGATACGCAGTATTTT. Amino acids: CASSFISGGRTDTQYF.

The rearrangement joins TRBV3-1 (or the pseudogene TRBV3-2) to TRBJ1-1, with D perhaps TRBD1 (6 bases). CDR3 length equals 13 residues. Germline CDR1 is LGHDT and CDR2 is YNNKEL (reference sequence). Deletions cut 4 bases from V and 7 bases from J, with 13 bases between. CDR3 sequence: CASSPRMDSEAFF. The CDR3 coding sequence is TGTGCCAGCAGCCCCCGAATGGACAGTGAAGCTTTCTTT.

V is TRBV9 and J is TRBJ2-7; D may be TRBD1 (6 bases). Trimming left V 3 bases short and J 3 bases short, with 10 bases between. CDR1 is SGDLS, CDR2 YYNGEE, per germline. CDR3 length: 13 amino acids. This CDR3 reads CASSAGQNYEQYF. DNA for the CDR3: TGTGCCAGCAGCGCCGGACAGAACTACGAGCAGTACTTC. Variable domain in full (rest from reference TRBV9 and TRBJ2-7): DSGVTQTPKHLITATGQRVTLRCSPRSGDLSVYWYQQSLDQGLQFLIQYYNGEERAKGNILERFSAQQFPDLHSELNLSSLELGDSALYFCASSAGQNYEQYFGPGTRLTVT.

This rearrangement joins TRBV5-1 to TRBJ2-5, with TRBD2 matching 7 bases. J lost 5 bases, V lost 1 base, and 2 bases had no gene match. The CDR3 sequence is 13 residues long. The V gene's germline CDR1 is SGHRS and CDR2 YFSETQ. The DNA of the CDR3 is TGCGCCAGCAGCTTGCAACTAGCGGAGACCCAGTACTTC. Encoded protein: CASSLQLAETQYF.

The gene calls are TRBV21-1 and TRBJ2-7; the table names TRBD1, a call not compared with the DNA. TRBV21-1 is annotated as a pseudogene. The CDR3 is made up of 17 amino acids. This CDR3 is CASSKEVRGQGPYEQYF. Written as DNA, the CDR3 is TGTGCCAGCAGCAAAGAGGTTAGGGGACAGGGGCCCTACGAGCAGTACTTC.

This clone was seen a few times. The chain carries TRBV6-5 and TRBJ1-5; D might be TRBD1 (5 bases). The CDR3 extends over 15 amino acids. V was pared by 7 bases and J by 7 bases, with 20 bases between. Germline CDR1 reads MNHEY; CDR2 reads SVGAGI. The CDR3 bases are TGTGCCAGCAAACGGGGCGCGGCGGGAGGGCAGCCCCAGCATTTT. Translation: CASKRGAAGGQPQHF.

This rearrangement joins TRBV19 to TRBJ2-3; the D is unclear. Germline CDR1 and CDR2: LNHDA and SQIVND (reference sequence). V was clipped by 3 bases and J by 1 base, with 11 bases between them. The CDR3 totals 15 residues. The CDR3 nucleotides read TGTGCCAGTAGTATCGGGTTTTTTGGCACAGATACGCAGTATTTT. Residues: CASSIGFFGTDTQYF.

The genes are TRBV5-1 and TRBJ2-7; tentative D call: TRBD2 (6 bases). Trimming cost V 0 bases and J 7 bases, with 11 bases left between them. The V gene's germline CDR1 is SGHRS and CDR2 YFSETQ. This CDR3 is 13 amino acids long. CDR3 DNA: TGCGCCAGCAGCTTGGGTCTTGGGGGGGAGCAGTACTTC. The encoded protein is CASSLGLGGEQYF.

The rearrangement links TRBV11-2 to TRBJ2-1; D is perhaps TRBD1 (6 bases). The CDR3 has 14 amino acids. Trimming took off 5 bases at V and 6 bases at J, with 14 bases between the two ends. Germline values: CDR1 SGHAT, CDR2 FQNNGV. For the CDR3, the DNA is TGTGCCAGCAGCCCCGGGACACCCCTCAATGAGCAGTTCTTC. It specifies CASSPGTPLNEQFF.

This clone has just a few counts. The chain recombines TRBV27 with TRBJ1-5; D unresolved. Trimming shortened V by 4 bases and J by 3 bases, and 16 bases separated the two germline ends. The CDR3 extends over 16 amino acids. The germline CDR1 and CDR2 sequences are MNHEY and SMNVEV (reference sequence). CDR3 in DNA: TGTGCCAGCAGTTATAATGGCCAATGGGCCAATCAGCCCCAGCATTTT. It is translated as CASSYNGQWANQPQHF.

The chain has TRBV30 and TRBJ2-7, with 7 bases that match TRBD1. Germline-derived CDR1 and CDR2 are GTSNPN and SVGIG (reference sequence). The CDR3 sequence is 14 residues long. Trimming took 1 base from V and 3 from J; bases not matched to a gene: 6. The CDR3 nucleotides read TGTGCCTGGAGTGCTGGGACAGCCAACTACGAGCAGTACTTC. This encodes CAWSAGTANYEQYF.

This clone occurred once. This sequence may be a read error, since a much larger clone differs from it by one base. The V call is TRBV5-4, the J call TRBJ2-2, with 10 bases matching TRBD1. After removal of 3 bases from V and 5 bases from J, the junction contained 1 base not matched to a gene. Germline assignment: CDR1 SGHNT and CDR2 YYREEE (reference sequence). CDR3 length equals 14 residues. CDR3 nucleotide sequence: TGTGCCAGCAGCTCGGGACAGGGGACCGGGGAGCTGTTTTTT. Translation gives CASSSGQGTGELFF.

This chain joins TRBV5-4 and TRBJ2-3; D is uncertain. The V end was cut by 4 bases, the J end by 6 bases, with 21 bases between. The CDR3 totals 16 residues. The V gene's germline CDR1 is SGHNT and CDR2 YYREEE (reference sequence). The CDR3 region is CASSKPHQAIADTQYF. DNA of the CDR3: TGTGCCAGCAGCAAGCCTCATCAGGCAATCGCCGATACGCAGTATTTT. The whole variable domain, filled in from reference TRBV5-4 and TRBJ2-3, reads ETGVTQSPTHLIKTRGQQVTLRCSSQSGHNTVSWYQQALGQGPQFIFQYYREEENGRGNFPPRFSGLQFPNYSSELNVNALELDDSALYLCASSKPHQAIADTQYFGPGTRLTVL.

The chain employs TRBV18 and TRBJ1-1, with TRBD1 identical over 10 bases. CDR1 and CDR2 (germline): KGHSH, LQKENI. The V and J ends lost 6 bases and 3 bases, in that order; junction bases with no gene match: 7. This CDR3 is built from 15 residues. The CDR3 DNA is TGTGCCAGCTCTCCGGGGACAGGGGCACACACTGAAGCTTTCTTT. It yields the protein CASSPGTGAHTEAFF. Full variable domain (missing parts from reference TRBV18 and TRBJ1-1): NAGVMQNPRHLVRRRGQEARLRCSPMKGHSHVYWYRQLPEEGLKFMVYLQKENIIDESGMPKERFSAEFPKEGPSILRIQQVVRGDSAAYFCASSPGTGAHTEAFFGQGTRLTVV.